These T cell receptor beta chains were read from a single sample in a study of OX40 agonist ivuxolimab in advanced cancers. Generated by immunoSEQ multiplex PCR, the TCRdb table keeps only in-frame clones and is missing some. The table includes some 100,000 clones, about nine tenths detected once. The specimen comprised CD4+ or CD8+ T cells sorted from blood, sampled in a trial of the OX40 agonist ivuxolimab. The receptors derive from an adult with an advanced solid tumor such as melanoma, head and neck, liver or kidney cancer. CDR3s leave out the opening cysteine and the closing phenylalanine or tryptophan. Fields, in order: J gene, V gene, CDR3 protein.

j_gene: TRBJ2-1
v_gene: TRBV10-3
CDR3aa: AISAGLNSYNEQF

j_gene: TRBJ1-2
v_gene: TRBV5-4
CDR3aa: ASSSTGVDYGYT

j_gene: TRBJ2-1
v_gene: TRBV9
CDR3aa: ASSVGHVAGVYNEQF

j_gene: TRBJ2-5
v_gene: TRBV10-2
CDR3aa: ASVASETQY

j_gene: TRBJ1-2
v_gene: TRBV11-1
CDR3aa: ASSPRTGDGYT

j_gene: TRBJ1-2
v_gene: TRBV6-6
CDR3aa: ASSYFQGDRNGYT

j_gene: TRBJ1-5
v_gene: TRBV19
CDR3aa: ASSFREGQPQH

j_gene: TRBJ1-6
v_gene: TRBV19
CDR3aa: ASSIEWGNSPLH

j_gene: TRBJ2-5
v_gene: TRBV4-1
CDR3aa: ASSQDTPVGETQY

j_gene: TRBJ2-5
v_gene: TRBV6-6
CDR3aa: ASSYGETQY

j_gene: TRBJ2-5
v_gene: TRBV5-1
CDR3aa: ASKEGEETQY

j_gene: TRBJ1-2
v_gene: TRBV21-1
CDR3aa: ASSKEGTGAFLFYGYT

j_gene: TRBJ1-5
v_gene: TRBV7-2
CDR3aa: ASSLDVPRPQH

j_gene: TRBJ2-3
v_gene: TRBV9
CDR3aa: ASSRTSEGSTDTQY

j_gene: TRBJ2-1
v_gene: TRBV7-9
CDR3aa: ASSPGGSASYNEQF

j_gene: TRBJ1-2
v_gene: TRBV6-5
CDR3aa: ASRGQHYGYT

j_gene: TRBJ1-1
v_gene: TRBV5-1
CDR3aa: ASSLQENTEAF

j_gene: TRBJ1-1
v_gene: TRBV6-5
CDR3aa: ASSYDGLMNTEAF

j_gene: TRBJ2-1
v_gene: TRBV9
CDR3aa: ASSLGTSGKGEQF

j_gene: TRBJ2-7
v_gene: TRBV30
CDR3aa: AWSPESWGHEQY

j_gene: TRBJ1-6
v_gene: TRBV4-2
CDR3aa: ASSQSKQGAANSPLH

j_gene: TRBJ2-2
v_gene: TRBV5-4
CDR3aa: ASSPTIGTNTGELF

j_gene: TRBJ2-5
v_gene: TRBV5-1
CDR3aa: ASSLSPSGETQY

j_gene: TRBJ2-1
v_gene: TRBV28
CDR3aa: ASSLLGEGPNNEQF

j_gene: TRBJ2-4
v_gene: TRBV7-2
CDR3aa: ASSSPGQGPDIQY

j_gene: TRBJ2-1
v_gene: TRBV4-2
CDR3aa: ASSQDGLAGADEQF

j_gene: TRBJ1-2
v_gene: TRBV5-1
CDR3aa: ASSDNRDGYT

j_gene: TRBJ2-5
v_gene: TRBV7-6
CDR3aa: ASSFALGLAGGETQY

j_gene: TRBJ1-4
v_gene: TRBV5-4
CDR3aa: ASSVGQSNEKLF

j_gene: TRBJ1-1
v_gene: TRBV29-1
CDR3aa: SVEGLQGANTEAF

j_gene: TRBJ2-7
v_gene: TRBV30
CDR3aa: ACTQTGGNEQY